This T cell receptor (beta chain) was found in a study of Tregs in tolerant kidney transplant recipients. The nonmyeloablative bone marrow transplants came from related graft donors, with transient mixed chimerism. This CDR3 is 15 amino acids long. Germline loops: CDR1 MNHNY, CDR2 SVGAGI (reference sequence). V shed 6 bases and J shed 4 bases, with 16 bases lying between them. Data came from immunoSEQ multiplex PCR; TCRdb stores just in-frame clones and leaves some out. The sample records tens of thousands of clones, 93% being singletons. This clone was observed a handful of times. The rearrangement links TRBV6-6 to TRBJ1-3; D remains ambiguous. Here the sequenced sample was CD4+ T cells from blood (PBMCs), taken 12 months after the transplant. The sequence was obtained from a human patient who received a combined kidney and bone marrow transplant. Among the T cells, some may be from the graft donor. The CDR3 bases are TGTGCCAGCAGCCCGCAGAGGGCTTTGGGAAACACCATATATTTT. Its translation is CASSPQRALGNTIYF.